These 20 T cell receptor beta chains were all obtained from the same sample, sequenced in a study of glioma-infiltrating T cells. Using RNA template, CDR3s of TCR alpha and beta were amplified with iRepertoire arm-PCR. MiXCR, run by TCRdb on the multiplex PCR reads, gives a single entry per CDR3 protein. The sample includes more than 9,000 distinct CDR3 sequences, roughly 59% of them seen just once. The sequenced sample consisted of glioma tissue, nonneoplastic brain tissue, or PBMCs (not recorded which). These receptors were taken from a human donor with low-grade glioma or glioblastoma, undergoing nonglioma brain surgery, or in good health (not recorded which).

This chain connects TRBV30 to TRBJ2-5; 9 bases agree with TRBD2. The CDR3 sequence is 15 residues long. Germline V CDR1 and CDR2: GTSNPN, SVGIG (reference sequence). Trimming removed 0 bases from V and 5 bases from J; junction bases left unmatched: 7. CDR3 region: CAWSVGLAGMETQYF. In DNA, the CDR3 is TGTGCCTGGAGTGTAGGGCTAGCGGGAATGGAGACCCAGTACTTC.

This CDR3 is CAIRITSANTGELFF. The CDR3 region has the DNA TGTGCCATAAGAATCACTAGCGCGAACACCGGGGAGCTGTTTTTT. J is TRBJ2-2 and V is TRBV10-3, with TRBD2 matching over 7 bases. V was clipped by 9 bases and J by 0 bases; unmatched bases: 7. Per the germline V gene, CDR1 is ENHRY and CDR2 is SYGVKD. The CDR3 is 15 residues long.

This clonotype was counted a single time. This chain links TRBV6-1 with TRBJ1-5, with a tentative D call TRBD1 (5 bases). V was shortened by 7 bases and J by 0 bases, with 16 bases between the two germline ends. The CDR3 runs 16 residues. Germline CDR1 MNHNS, CDR2 SASEGT. The CDR3 region has the DNA TGTGCCAGCAAGGCTGGTGCCAGGGATAGCAATCAGCCCCAGCATTTT. Protein sequence: CASKAGARDSNQPQHF.

V is TRBV10-1 and J is TRBJ2-5, with D possibly TRBD2 on 6 matching bases. This CDR3 spans 16 amino acids. The germline V gene encodes CDR1 WNHNN and CDR2 SYGVQD (reference sequence). V lost 3 bases to trimming and J lost 5 bases, with 19 bases between them. In nucleotides, the CDR3 is TGCGCCAGCAGTGAAGTGTGTAGCGGAGATGTGGAGACCCAGTACTTC. It specifies CASSEVCSGDVETQYF.

V is TRBV28 and J is TRBJ2-3; either TRBD1 or TRBD2 may fit D (5 bases each). The CDR3 has 16 amino acids. V was clipped by 3 bases and J by 13 bases, with 26 bases between them. Germline V gives CDR1 MDHEN, CDR2 SYDVKM. CDR3 residues: CASSLLGTRSTDKKYF. The CDR3 DNA reads as TGTGCCAGCAGTTTGCTCGGGACGAGAAGCACAGATAAGAAGTATTTT.

The chain has TRBV27 and TRBJ2-3; D might be TRBD2 (5 bases). Germline CDR1 MNHEY, CDR2 SMNVEV (reference sequence). Trimming removed 6 bases from V and 2 bases from J, with 9 bases in between. The CDR3 extends over 13 amino acids. The CDR3 DNA reads as TGTGCCAGCAGGCCGGACTCCACAGATACGCAGTATTTT. Protein product: CASRPDSTDTQYF.

The chain carries TRBV28 and TRBJ1-2; 7 bases match TRBD1. The CDR3 consists of 15 residues. Germline lookup yields CDR1 MDHEN and CDR2 SYDVKM. Unmatched junction bases numbered 8, after V lost 6 bases and J lost 1 base. CDR3 sequence (DNA): TGTGCCAGCAGCTTGACAGGGCCAAATAACTATGGCTACACCTTC. It codes for CASSLTGPNNYGYTF.

This clonotype has a single count. An end of the junction does not agree with germline; a read error may underlie this. The rearrangement joins TRBV7-7 to TRBJ2-5, with TRBD2 matching 10 bases. The CDR3 length is 23 residues. CDR1 and CDR2 (germline): SSHAT, FNYEAQ (reference sequence). The DNA of the CDR3 is TGTGCTAGCAGACCACCCCACTACATTCATTTGTACATAGGGACTAGCGCCTTCGGGACCCAGTACTTC. Translating it yields CASRPPHYIHLYIGTSAFGTQYF.

In its sample, this clonotype is medium-sized. The V call is TRBV20-1, the J call TRBJ2-7, with TRBD2 as a possible D gene (5 bases). This CDR3 has 11 amino acids. Germline CDR1 and CDR2: DFQATT and SNEGSKA (reference sequence). Trimming left V 4 bases short and J 4 bases short, with 8 bases between. The CDR3 coding sequence is TGCAGTGCTACCCTAGCATACGAGCAGTACTTC. Protein product: CSATLAYEQYF.

The chain employs TRBV24-1 and TRBJ2-7; no definite D call. Trimming took 11 bases from V and 7 from J, leaving 17 bases between them. The CDR3 covers 12 residues. In germline, CDR1 is KGHDR, CDR2 SFDVKD. The CDR3 DNA sequence: TGTGCCATTCTAAAGAGGTTCTCAGAGCAGTACTTC. Translation gives CAILKRFSEQYF.

A note on this clonotype: This CDR3 fails to terminate in the conserved phenylalanine or tryptophan, so it likely reflects a read error. The CDR3, as DNA: TGTGCTAGTGGCACCGGACAGGGGCGGGACGAGCAGTACCTC. It is translated as CASGTGQGRDEQYL. The V and J genes are TRBV12-5 and TRBJ2-7; 9 bases map to TRBD1. After removal of 6 bases from V and 5 bases from J, the junction contained 8 bases not matched to a gene. The V gene's germline CDR1 is LGHNT and CDR2 FRNRAP. The length of the CDR3 is 14 residues.

This clonotype counts as medium-sized (0.01 to 0.1%). The V call is TRBV27, the J call TRBJ1-4, with TRBD1 matching over 7 bases. The CDR3 runs 17 residues. V gave up 4 bases and J gave up 4 bases; unmatched junction bases: 12. Per the germline V gene, CDR1 is MNHEY and CDR2 is SMNVEV (reference sequence). CDR3 protein: CASSSGVGRGLNEKLFF. The CDR3 nucleotides read TGTGCCAGCAGTTCAGGGGTGGGAAGGGGGCTTAATGAAAAACTGTTTTTT.

Comments on this clonotype: The junction does not match germline at one end; this may be a read error. V and J are TRBV28 and TRBJ1-2; a possible D gene is TRBD1 (5 bases). The CDR3 length is 14 residues. CDR1 MDHEN and CDR2 SYDVKM come from the germline V gene. CDR3 coding DNA: TGTGCCAGCCTCTTAGTAGGGGACGTATATGTCTACACCTTC. It encodes CASLLVGDVYVYTF.

By sample share, this clonotype is medium-sized (0.01 to 0.1%). The chain couples TRBV7-9 to TRBJ2-1; D remains unclear. Germline CDR1 reads SEHNR; CDR2 reads FQNEAQ (reference sequence). V was cut by 3 bases and J by 5 bases, with 11 bases left in between. The CDR3 is 14 amino acids. The CDR3 nucleotides are TGTGCCAGCAGCTTCGGCGGAAGACACAATGAGCAGTTCTTC. Translated: CASSFGGRHNEQFF.

In its sample, this clonotype was seen many times. The V gene is TRBV29-1, the J gene TRBJ1-2; TRBD1 matches at 8 bases. CDR3 length: 13 amino acids. Trimming at V came to 5 bases and at J to 4 bases, leaving 6 bases not matched to a gene. Germline V gene data show CDR1 as SQVTM and CDR2 as ANQGSEA. CDR3 bases: TGCAGCGTTATACAGGGGGTCTCCTATGGCTACACCTTC. Protein: CSVIQGVSYGYTF.

As regards this clonotype: At one of its ends the junction is not consistent with the germline gene, which may arise from a read error. This chain connects TRBV4-3 to TRBJ1-1; no clear D gene. Germline CDR1 is LGHNA and CDR2 is YSLEER. CDR3 length equals 17 residues. The CDR3 DNA sequence: TGCGCCAACAGCCAAGATGGGGTGCGGGTGGGCAACACTGAAGCTTTCTTT. Its protein product is CANSQDGVRVGNTEAFF.

Sample share makes this clonotype medium-sized (0.01 to 0.1%). The DNA for the CDR3 is TGTGCCAGTAGTCCAACAATCCAAGAGACCCAGTACTTC. It codes for CASSPTIQETQYF. This chain uses TRBV19 with TRBJ2-5; no clear D. Trimming removed 5 bases from V and 1 base from J, with 8 bases in between. Germline V CDR1 and CDR2: LNHDA, SQIVND (reference sequence). The CDR3 totals 13 residues.

As for this clonotype: One end of the junction is discordant with germline, which a read error may explain. The chain is built from TRBV11-2 and TRBJ1-1; no clear D. CDR1 and CDR2 from the germline V gene are SGHAT and FQNNGV. This CDR3 has 15 residues. This CDR3 reads CDSSYEGRWDTEAFF. Written as DNA, the CDR3 is TGTGACAGCAGCTACGAGGGAAGATGGGACACTGAAGCTTTCTTT.

This clonotype was seen many times. Being one base from a much bigger clone, this may be a read error. The genes are TRBV7-9 and TRBJ1-1, with TRBD1 as a possible D gene (5 bases). There are 12 residues in the CDR3. Trimming took 1 base from V and 9 from J, leaving 9 bases between them. CDR1 is SEHNR and CDR2 is FQNEAQ in the germline V gene (reference sequence). CDR3: CASSLVGTKAFF. In DNA, the CDR3 is TGTGCCAGCAGCTTAGTGGGGACTAAAGCTTTCTTT. Drawing the rest from reference TRBV7-9 and TRBJ1-1, the complete variable domain is DTGVSQNPRHKITKRGQNVTFRCDPISEHNRLYWYRQTLGQGPEFLTYFQNEAQLEKSRLLSDRFSAERPKGSFSTLEIQRTEQGDSAMYLCASSLVGTKAFFGQGTRLTVV.

This clonotype rates as medium-sized. V and J are TRBV6-2 or TRBV6-3 and TRBJ2-3; TRBD1 agrees at 12 bases. This CDR3 region has 15 residues. CDR1 is MNHEY, CDR2 SVGEGT, per germline. The junction had 1 base not matched to a gene; V was cut back by 2 bases and J by 4 bases. This CDR3 is CASSYGTGGADTQYF. The CDR3 nucleotides are TGTGCCAGCAGTTACGGGACAGGGGGCGCAGATACGCAGTATTTT.